These 26 T cell receptor beta chains were all obtained from the same sample, sequenced in a study of T cells after yellow fever vaccination. TCRdb reprocessed the 5' RACE reads via MiXCR and lists one record per CDR3 protein. The sample carries 300,000 to 350,000 distinct CDR3 sequences, 3% to 4.5% recorded once. Sequences were derived from PBMCs, sampled 5 days after the yellow fever booster vaccination. These receptors were taken from a man aged 18-30 years who received the YFV17D yellow fever vaccine.

Ten or more counts support this clonotype. The rearrangement links TRBV7-2 to TRBJ2-3; 11 bases are a match to TRBD1. Germline V gene lookup returns CDR1 SGHTA and CDR2 FQGNSA. This CDR3 has 16 residues. Trimming took 6 bases from V and 3 from J; bases not matched to a gene: 8. Here the CDR3 DNA reads TGTGCCAGCAGACCGGACAGGGGGCTGGGGACAGATACGCAGTATTTT. Protein product: CASRPDRGLGTDTQYF.

The V call is TRBV27, the J call TRBJ2-2; 7 bases match TRBD1. Germline V gene sequence: CDR1 MNHEY, CDR2 SMNVEV (reference sequence). The junction had 13 bases not matched to a gene; V was cut back by 3 bases and J by 6 bases. The CDR3 contains 17 residues. The CDR3 nucleotides are TGTGCCAGCAGTTTTCGGTCAGGGGGATGGGTGGCCGGGGAGCTGTTTTTT. Translation: CASSFRSGGWVAGELFF.

This chain uses TRBV12-3 or TRBV12-4 with TRBJ2-5; the D gene is possibly TRBD1 (7 bases). Trimming took off 8 bases at V and 5 bases at J, with 15 bases between the two ends. The CDR3 contains 13 residues. CDR3 loop: CASQGGTWETQYF. DNA for the CDR3: TGTGCCAGCCAGGGGGGTACTTGGGAGACCCAGTACTTC.

The chain carries TRBV12-3 or TRBV12-4 and TRBJ2-5, with 10 positions matching TRBD2. This CDR3 has 17 residues. Unmatched junction bases numbered 11, after V lost 2 bases and J lost 5 bases. CDR3 in amino acids: CASSLPSSGGGGETQYF. DNA for the CDR3: TGTGCCAGCAGTTTACCGTCTAGCGGGGGAGGTGGGGAGACCCAGTACTTC.

This clonotype was detected only a few times. The CDR3 sequence is CASSPGTARTGELFF. The CDR3 DNA reads TGCGCCAGCAGCCCTGGGACAGCTAGGACCGGGGAGCTGTTTTTT. The chain carries TRBV5-1 and TRBJ2-2; TRBD1 matches at 7 bases. The junction had 8 bases not matched to a gene; V was cut back by 4 bases and J by 5 bases. Germline CDR1 is SGHRS and CDR2 is YFSETQ. There are 15 residues in the CDR3.

The V gene is TRBV11-1, the J gene TRBJ1-1, with D possibly TRBD1 on 5 matching bases. The CDR3 extends over 18 amino acids. Deletions cut 3 bases from V and 5 bases from J, with 25 bases between. CDR1 is SGHAT, CDR2 FQDESV, per germline (reference sequence). CDR3 DNA sequence: TGTGCCAGCAGCTTGGCGGGGCGGGATCCAAGTTGGAAGACTGAAGCTTTCTTT. It codes for CASSLAGRDPSWKTEAFF.

This clonotype was observed at least ten times. The chain couples TRBV7-2 to TRBJ2-5, with D perhaps matching TRBD1 (6 bases). The CDR3 loop spans 13 amino acids. Germline values: CDR1 SGHTA, CDR2 FQGNSA. V lost 5 bases and J 5 bases, leaving 12 bases between the germline ends. The CDR3 bases are TGTGCCAGCAGCCAAAATAGGGGGGAGACCCAGTACTTC. Protein: CASSQNRGETQYF.

This clonotype was counted only a few times. This chain links TRBV7-9 with TRBJ2-3, with D unresolved. The CDR3 totals 15 residues. CDR1 is SEHNR and CDR2 is FQNEAQ in the germline V gene (reference sequence). Trimming took 3 bases from V and 0 from J, leaving 10 bases between them. CDR3 amino acids: CASSFGSLSTDTQYF. The CDR3 coding sequence is TGTGCCAGCAGCTTCGGTTCCCTTAGCACAGATACGCAGTATTTT.

This clonotype was counted many times. The chain combines TRBV4-3 with TRBJ2-1; D may be TRBD2 (5 bases). The V and J ends lost 0 bases and 4 bases respectively, with 16 bases between them. The CDR3 loop spans 17 amino acids. Germline values: CDR1 LGHNA, CDR2 YSLEER. The CDR3 here is CASSQDGVSWEYNEQFF. In DNA, the CDR3 is TGCGCCAGCAGCCAAGATGGGGTCAGCTGGGAGTACAATGAGCAGTTCTTC.

In its sample, this clonotype was seen a few times. The chain uses TRBV10-3 and TRBJ2-5; possibly TRBD1 for D (6 bases). Trimming shortened V by 2 bases and J by 2 bases, and 6 bases separated the two germline ends. The CDR3 extends over 13 amino acids. The germline V gene has CDR1 ENHRY and CDR2 SYGVKD. The CDR3, as DNA: TGTGCCATCAGTGAGGGACAGCAAGAGACCCAGTACTTC. Translation: CAISEGQQETQYF.

The chain is built from TRBV5-4 and TRBJ2-7; D might be TRBD1 (5 bases). CDR3 length: 13 residues. CDR1 SGHNT and CDR2 YYREEE come from the germline V gene (reference sequence). Deletions cut 2 bases from V and 2 bases from J, with 8 bases between. The DNA for the CDR3 is TGTGCCAGCAGCTTCGACAGTACCTACGAGCAGTACTTC. Translated, it gives CASSFDSTYEQYF.

V is TRBV3-1 and J is TRBJ2-2; D may be TRBD1 (6 bases). V lost 1 base and J 2 bases, leaving 17 bases between the germline ends. This CDR3 comprises 18 residues. Germline V gives CDR1 LGHDT, CDR2 YNNKEL (reference sequence). The CDR3 region has the DNA TGTGCCAGCAGCCAAGGAGGGACACCCGTTGGAAACACCGGGGAGCTGTTTTTT. It yields the protein CASSQGGTPVGNTGELFF. Filled out from reference TRBV3-1 and TRBJ2-2, the complete variable domain reads DTAVSQTPKYLVTQMGNDKSIKCEQNLGHDTMYWYKQDSKKFLKIMFSYNNKELIINETVPNRFSPKSPDKAHLNLHINSLELGDSAVYFCASSQGGTPVGNTGELFFGEGSRLTVL.

This clonotype was counted ten times or more. The genes are TRBV5-1 and TRBJ1-1; D gene ambiguous. V lost 1 base and J 1 base, leaving 14 bases between the germline ends. The CDR3 sequence is 16 residues long. CDR1 and CDR2 (germline): SGHRS, YFSETQ. As DNA, the CDR3 is TGCGCCAGCAGCTTGATCGTTGGGTATCGGAACACTGAAGCTTTCTTT. It translates to CASSLIVGYRNTEAFF.

Ten or more counts support this clonotype. V usage is TRBV7-2 and J usage is TRBJ2-7, with TRBD1 as a possible D gene (7 bases). Trimming cost V 5 bases and J 5 bases, with 13 bases left between them. The CDR3 length is 13 residues. Looked up from germline, CDR1 is SGHTA and CDR2 is FQGNSA. The CDR3 DNA follows: TGTGCCAGCAGCCCGACAGGGAGGAACGAGCAGTACTTC. Its translation is CASSPTGRNEQYF.

This clonotype was counted many times. The rearrangement uses TRBV4-1 and TRBJ1-1; D is undetermined. V was pared by 3 bases and J by 1 base, with 12 bases between. The germline V gene has CDR1 MGHRA and CDR2 YSYEKL. CDR3 length equals 15 residues. In DNA, the CDR3 is TGCGCCAGCAGCCAGATACGGCCTGCGAACACTGAAGCTTTCTTT. Its translation: CASSQIRPANTEAFF.

This clonotype was seen ten or more times. The chain carries TRBV29-1 and TRBJ2-3, with 12 nucleotides matching TRBD2. The CDR3 contains 16 residues. The junction had 2 bases not matched to a gene; V was cut back by 0 bases and J by 1 base. Germline CDR1 SQVTM, CDR2 ANQGSEA. The CDR3 sequence: CSVEDRLAGGTDTQYF. CDR3 in DNA: TGCAGCGTTGAAGATCGACTAGCGGGGGGCACAGATACGCAGTATTTT.

The rearrangement uses TRBV18 and TRBJ2-1; TRBD1 matches 7 bases. CDR3 length: 15 amino acids. The junction had 6 bases not matched to a gene; V was cut back by 0 bases and J by 7 bases. The germline V gene has CDR1 KGHSH and CDR2 LQKENI. In DNA form, the CDR3 reads TGTGCCAGCTCACCACCGGGACAGTCTCTGAATGAGCAGTTCTTC. As protein: CASSPPGQSLNEQFF.

This clonotype appeared a few times. This sequence joins TRBV5-1 and TRBJ1-5; 12 nucleotides align to TRBD1. The CDR3 extends over 15 amino acids. CDR1 is SGHRS and CDR2 is YFSETQ in the germline V gene. With 5 bases clipped from V and 6 bases from J, the junction kept 6 bases outside the gene matches. CDR3 nucleotide sequence: TGCGCCAGCAGTCCGGGACAGGGGGCTTTTCAGCCCCAGCATTTT. Translated: CASSPGQGAFQPQHF.

This clonotype has just a few counts. The V gene is TRBV18, the J gene TRBJ1-5; no reliable D call. This CDR3 spans 14 amino acids. Per the germline V gene, CDR1 is KGHSH and CDR2 is LQKENI. The V gene lost 3 bases and the J gene lost 3 bases, with 9 bases spanning the gap. Here the CDR3 DNA reads TGTGCCAGCTCACCTGAGGCAGTCAATCAGCCCCAGCATTTT. Amino acids: CASSPEAVNQPQHF.

The rearrangement links TRBV2 to TRBJ2-7, with 9 bases aligning to TRBD1. Germline V gene data show CDR1 as SNHLY and CDR2 as FYNNEI. Trimming took 6 bases from V and 5 from J; bases not matched to a gene: 14. The CDR3 covers 16 residues. CDR3 bases: TGTGCCAGCAGCAGGCCGGCCGGGACAGGGCTCCACGAGCAGTACTTC. As protein: CASSRPAGTGLHEQYF.

The chain carries TRBV12-3 or TRBV12-4 and TRBJ2-5, with D perhaps TRBD1 or TRBD2 (5 bases each). V gave up 2 bases and J gave up 4 bases, with 14 bases separating them. The CDR3 is 15 residues long. CDR3 amino acids: CASSLFGPGTETQYF. Written as DNA, the CDR3 is TGTGCCAGCAGTTTATTTGGTCCAGGGACAGAGACCCAGTACTTC.

The genes are TRBV6-5 and TRBJ2-5, with D possibly being TRBD2 (5 bases). The CDR3 spans 14 residues. The V gene lost 10 bases and the J gene lost 2 bases, with 17 bases spanning the gap. Germline CDR1 and CDR2: MNHEY and SVGAGI. The CDR3 DNA is TGTGCCACCCAGCGAGGGTGGCATCAAGAGACCCAGTACTTC. This gives the protein CATQRGWHQETQYF.

This clonotype was seen a handful of times. The chain couples TRBV20-1 to TRBJ2-1, with 8 bases that match TRBD2. J lost 3 bases, V lost 6 bases, and 7 bases had no gene match. CDR1 and CDR2 from the germline V gene are DFQATT and SNEGSKA (reference sequence). The CDR3 runs 14 residues. CDR3 nucleotide sequence: TGCAGTGCCGACCGTAGCGGGGACTACAATGAGCAGTTCTTC. Translating gives CSADRSGDYNEQFF.

Here the CDR3 reads CASSIWQGPLETQYF. The DNA of the CDR3 is TGTGCCAGTAGTATTTGGCAGGGCCCCTTGGAGACCCAGTACTTC. The rearrangement uses TRBV19 and TRBJ2-5; possible D gene TRBD1, 5 bases. Germline V lookup: CDR1 LNHDA, CDR2 SQIVND (reference sequence). CDR3 size: 15 residues. V lost 3 bases to trimming and J lost 5 bases, with 16 bases between them.

This clonotype was recorded a few times. The rearrangement links TRBV18 to TRBJ2-4, with D unresolved. This CDR3 is built from 12 residues. V dropped 6 bases and J dropped 4 bases, with 7 bases sitting between them. Germline loops: CDR1 KGHSH, CDR2 LQKENI. The CDR3 loop reads CASSEGKNIQYF. The DNA of the CDR3 is TGTGCCAGCTCGGAAGGAAAAAACATTCAGTACTTC.

The table lists this clonotype with a few counts. The chain employs TRBV5-4 and TRBJ2-5, with D perhaps matching TRBD1 or TRBD2 (5 bases each). Germline V gene data show CDR1 as SGHNT and CDR2 as YYREEE (reference sequence). Between the trimmed V and J ends, which lost 4 bases and 1 base, there was a span of 14 bases. The CDR3 sequence is 15 residues long. CDR3 nucleotide sequence: TGTGCCAGCAGCCAGACGGGGCGGATCCAAGAGACCCAGTACTTC. Residues: CASSQTGRIQETQYF.